This T cell receptor (beta chain) was profiled in a study of Graves' ophthalmopathy and Graves' hyperthyroidism (dated by TCRdb to the late 2010s). General notes on the study: Hyperthyroidism was defined as stable when no progression to ophthalmopathy occurred within 18 months of follow-up. To tell Graves' ophthalmopathy apart from Graves' hyperthyroidism, and to predict which patients would progress to ophthalmopathy, the study relied on TCR beta repertoire signatures. In total, 135 blood samples were TCR-sequenced: 40 to 45 ophthalmopathy, around 75 hyperthyroidism and about 17 hyperthyroidism-to-ophthalmopathy patients. To explore V-J signatures distinguishing ophthalmopathy from hyperthyroidism, a discovery set of around 100 patients (fewer than 45 ophthalmopathy, over 55 stable hyperthyroidism) was enrolled. An independent validation cohort was composed of around 19 hyperthyroidism patients and approximately 15 patients who later progressed from hyperthyroidism to ophthalmopathy. In five to seven hyperthyroidism patients, T-cell repertoires of thyroid tissue and blood were compared. Once sampling was done, hyperthyroidism patients were given methimazole at a starting dose of 30 mg daily, while ophthalmopathy patients were given high-dose intravenous methylprednisolone.

Hyperthyroidism patients were newly diagnosed, with disease duration under 2 months, and aged 18 to 65 years. Anyone with other autoimmune diseases, uncontrolled infections, pregnancy or lactation was excluded from the study. Clinical symptoms, serum thyroxine, TRAb, thyroid ultrasound and orbital computed tomography formed the basis of the diagnosis. Total RNA was extracted using Trizol reagent, and RNA quality was checked on an Agilent 2100 Bioanalyzer. This clonotype has just a few counts. Its target antigen remains unknown. Base qualities are missing; no much larger clone stands one base away. For CDR1 and CDR2, the germline V gene lists SGHRS and YFSETQ. The V end loses 2 bases and the J end loses 8 bases, and a stretch of 11 bases separates them. From the cysteine through the phenylalanine, the CDR3 covers 13 amino acids. The only DNA kept is the CDR3, 39 bases in frame from the first base. Points the paper makes about the study in general: In validation, the model predicted ophthalmopathy progression with about 64% sensitivity and 72.22% specificity; roughly 11 predicted patients were CT-confirmed with GO in a median of 6.5 months. In cross-validation, the 13-signature model distinguished ophthalmopathy from stable hyperthyroidism with approximately 90% sensitivity and about 81% specificity, while in the test set the corresponding values were about 79% and 69%. Most of the expanded thyroid clonotypes with a frequency above 0.001 were also detected in blood, and it was suggested that the thyroid immune response may be reflected by blood repertoires. No statistical method was used to predetermine the sample size, and group allocation was not hidden from the investigators.

For repertoire sequencing, TCR beta CDR3 regions were amplified from RNA transcripts. The first round of RT-PCR was done with HTBI primers and the Qiagen OneStep RT-PCR kit, and was followed by a second round of multiplex PCR, then size selection and purification. Sequencing of the libraries was carried out on an Illumina HiSeq2000 in paired-end mode with 100 bp reads. The authors processed their data as follows. SOAPnuke was used for read processing, and reads with adapters, uncalled bases, a mean Phred below 15, or no exact constant-primer or identifier match were discarded. COPE v1.2.5 was used to merge the high-quality paired reads. Unique nucleotide sequences were defined as clonotypes and aligned to IMGT TRB V, D and J references using MiTCR v1.1. Analysis was restricted to V-J combinations with a frequency above 0.0001, which covered about 99% of repertoires. For each V-J combination, a TCR clonal expansion and chaos score was defined as F50 clonal expansion divided by the chaos observed in the TCRdist matrix. Welch's t-statistics and random forest were used to reduce features to 13 V-J combinations, which were fed into a naive Bayes classifier. Thyroid-blood repertoire similarity was quantified with the Morisita-Horn index. The public reads were run again by TCRdb, first through fastp at Q25 and then through MiXCR, and only productive beta chains were kept. Each entry is one CDR3 protein sequence, shown with its most common DNA and genes. In this record, the V and J calls reflect TCRdb's handling and not the investigators' own analysis. The sample table records more than 1,000,000 distinct CDR3 sequences; about two fifths of these occur just once. The top ten clonotypes cover roughly 11% of the sample.

This clonotype was obtained from an adult man with Graves' hyperthyroidism. Sequencing used peripheral blood or thyroid tissue (not recorded which). The chain was built from TRBV5-1 and TRBJ1-5, with the D gene call left open. CDR3 protein: CASSFRTGEPQHF. The base sequence is TGCGCCAGCAGCTTCCGGACTGGCGAGCCCCAGCATTTT.